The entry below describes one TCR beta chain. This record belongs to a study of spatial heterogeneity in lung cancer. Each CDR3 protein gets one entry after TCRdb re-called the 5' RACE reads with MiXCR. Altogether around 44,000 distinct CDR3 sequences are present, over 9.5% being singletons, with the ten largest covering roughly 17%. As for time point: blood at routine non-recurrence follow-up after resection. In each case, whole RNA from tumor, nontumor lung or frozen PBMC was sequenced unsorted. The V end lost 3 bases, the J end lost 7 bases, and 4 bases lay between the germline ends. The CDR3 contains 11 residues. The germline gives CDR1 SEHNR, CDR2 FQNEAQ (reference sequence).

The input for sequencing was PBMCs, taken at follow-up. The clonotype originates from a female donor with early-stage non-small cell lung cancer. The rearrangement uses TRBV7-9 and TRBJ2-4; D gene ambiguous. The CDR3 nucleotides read TGTGCCAGCAGCTTCGTCAACATTCAGTACTTC. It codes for CASSFVNIQYF.